This TCR beta chain was recorded in a study of T cell repertoires in cytomegalovirus infection. About this clonotype: Its antigen is undetermined.

Study-wide findings and caveats: Clonotypes of TCR beta that were HLA-C-restricted and CMV-specific dominated the ex vivo response.

From the reads, TCRdb called clonotypes with MiXCR, one entry per CDR3 protein. The top ten clones hold roughly 31% of a sample with around 110,000 distinct CDR3 sequences, around a tenth of them seen once. Trimming stripped 4 bases from V and 5 bases from J, with 9 bases between. Germline loops: CDR1 LNHDA, CDR2 SQIVND (reference sequence). The CDR3 sequence is 13 residues long. The J gene is TRBJ2-1, the V gene TRBV19, with no clear D. Sequenced material: PBMCs, sequenced either directly or after in vitro stimulation (not recorded which). This clonotype was obtained from a human donor in good health (CMV status not recorded). Some clones in this sample may be carry-over from other donors' samples. As DNA, the CDR3 is TGTGCCAGTAGTAAAGACATTGACAATGAGCAGTTCTTC. Its protein product is CASSKDIDNEQFF.